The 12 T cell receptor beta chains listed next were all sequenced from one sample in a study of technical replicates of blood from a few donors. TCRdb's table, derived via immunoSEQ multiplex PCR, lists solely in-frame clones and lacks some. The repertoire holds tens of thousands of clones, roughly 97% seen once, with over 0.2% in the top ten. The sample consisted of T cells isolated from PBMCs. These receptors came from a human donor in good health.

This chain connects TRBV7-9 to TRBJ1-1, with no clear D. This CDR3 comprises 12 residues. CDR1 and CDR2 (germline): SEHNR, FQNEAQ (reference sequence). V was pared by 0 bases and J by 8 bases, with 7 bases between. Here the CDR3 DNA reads TGTGCCAGCAGCTTAGCGGCTTGGGAAGCTTTCTTT. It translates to CASSLAAWEAFF.

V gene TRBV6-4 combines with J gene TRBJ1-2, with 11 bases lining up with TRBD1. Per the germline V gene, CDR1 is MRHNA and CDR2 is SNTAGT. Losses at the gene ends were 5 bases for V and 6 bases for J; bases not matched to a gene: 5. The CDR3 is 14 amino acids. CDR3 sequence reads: CASSPGQGADGYTF. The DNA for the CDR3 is TGTGCCAGCAGTCCCGGACAGGGGGCGGATGGCTACACCTTC.

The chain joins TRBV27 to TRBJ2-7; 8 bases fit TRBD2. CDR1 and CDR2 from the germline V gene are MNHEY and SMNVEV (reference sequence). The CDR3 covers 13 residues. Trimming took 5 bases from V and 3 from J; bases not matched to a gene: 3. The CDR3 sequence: CASSIGGDYEQYF. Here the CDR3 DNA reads TGTGCCAGCAGTATCGGGGGGGACTACGAGCAGTACTTC.

CDR3 in amino acids: CASSLEGQDYHTQYF. DNA for the CDR3: TGCGCCAGCAGCTTGGAGGGACAGGACTATCATACGCAGTATTTT. The chain uses TRBV5-1 and TRBJ2-3; 8 bases agree with TRBD1. V lost 0 bases, J lost 7 bases, and 7 bases stayed unmatched. Germline CDR1 is SGHRS and CDR2 is YFSETQ. This CDR3 comprises 15 residues.

This CDR3 is CASTSRGFGNTEAFF. The CDR3 DNA sequence: TGTGCCAGCACCTCCAGAGGGTTCGGGAACACTGAAGCTTTCTTT. The chain combines TRBV27 with TRBJ1-1; D not certain. CDR3 length: 15 amino acids. Trimming removed 7 bases at V and 1 base at J, with 16 bases between. The V gene's germline CDR1 is MNHEY and CDR2 SMNVEV (reference sequence).

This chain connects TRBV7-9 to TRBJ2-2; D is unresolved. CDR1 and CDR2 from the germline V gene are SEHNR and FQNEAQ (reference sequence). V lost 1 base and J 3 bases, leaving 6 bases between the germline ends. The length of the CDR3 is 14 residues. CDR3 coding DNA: TGTGCCAGCAGCTTAGGAGCGCACACCGGGGAGCTGTTTTTT. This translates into CASSLGAHTGELFF.

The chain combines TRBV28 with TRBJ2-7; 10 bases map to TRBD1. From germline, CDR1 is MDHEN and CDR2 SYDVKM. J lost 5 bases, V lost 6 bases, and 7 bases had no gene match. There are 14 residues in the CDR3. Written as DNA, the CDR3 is TGTGCCAGCAGGAGGGGACAGGGGAGGGACGAGCAGTACTTC. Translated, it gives CASRRGQGRDEQYF.

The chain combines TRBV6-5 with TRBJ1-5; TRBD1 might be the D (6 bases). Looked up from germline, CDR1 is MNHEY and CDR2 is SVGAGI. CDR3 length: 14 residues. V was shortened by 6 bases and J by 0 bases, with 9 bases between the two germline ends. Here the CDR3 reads CASRRTDSNQPQHF. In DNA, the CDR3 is TGTGCCAGCAGGAGGACAGATAGCAATCAGCCCCAGCATTTT.

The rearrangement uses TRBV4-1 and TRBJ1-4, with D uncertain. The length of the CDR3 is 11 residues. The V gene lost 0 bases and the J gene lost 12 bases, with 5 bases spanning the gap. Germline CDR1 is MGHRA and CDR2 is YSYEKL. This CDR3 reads CASSQEGELFF. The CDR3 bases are TGCGCCAGCAGCCAAGAAGGAGAACTGTTTTTT.

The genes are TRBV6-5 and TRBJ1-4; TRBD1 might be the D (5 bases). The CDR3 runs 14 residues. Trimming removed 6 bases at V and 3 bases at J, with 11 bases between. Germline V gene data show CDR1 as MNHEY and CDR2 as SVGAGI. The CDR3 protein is CASRPGFANEKLFF. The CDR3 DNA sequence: TGTGCCAGCAGGCCAGGGTTTGCTAATGAAAAACTGTTTTTT.

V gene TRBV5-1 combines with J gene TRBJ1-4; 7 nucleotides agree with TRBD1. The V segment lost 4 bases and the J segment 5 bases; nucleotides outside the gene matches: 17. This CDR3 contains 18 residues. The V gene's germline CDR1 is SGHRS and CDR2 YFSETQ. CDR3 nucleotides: TGCGCCAGCAGCCCTCGAACGCGTCCCAGGGGGGAGAATGAAAAACTGTTTTTT. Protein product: CASSPRTRPRGENEKLFF.

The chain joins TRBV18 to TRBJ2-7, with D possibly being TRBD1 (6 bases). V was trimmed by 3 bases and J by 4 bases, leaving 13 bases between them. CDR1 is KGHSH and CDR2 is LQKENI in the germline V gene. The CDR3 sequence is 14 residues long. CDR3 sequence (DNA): TGTGCCAGCTCACCGACTCCAGGGGAGTACGAGCAGTACTTC. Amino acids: CASSPTPGEYEQYF.